Following are 20 T cell receptor beta chains from one sample sequenced in a study of blood T cell repertoires in COVID-19. The table came from immunoSEQ multiplex PCR; TCRdb's copy has only in-frame clones and leaves some out. In the table there are around 390,000 clones, 80% to 90% of which are singletons. The sample taken for sequencing was PBMCs or T cells enriched from blood (not recorded which). These receptors were taken from a woman aged 50 to 60 who had recovered from COVID-19.

V gene TRBV4-2 combines with J gene TRBJ1-6, with TRBD1 matching over 8 bases. The germline CDR1 and CDR2 sequences are LGHNA and YNFKEQ. This CDR3 region has 15 residues. The ends lost 0 bases at V and 7 bases at J; junction bases unmatched: 2. CDR3 in amino acids: CASSQDPGGNSPLHF. The CDR3 DNA follows: TGTGCCAGCAGCCAAGACCCAGGGGGCAATTCACCCCTCCACTTT.

V gene TRBV11-2 combines with J gene TRBJ2-1; TRBD2 matches 13 bases. In germline, CDR1 is SGHAT, CDR2 FQNNGV. This CDR3 spans 13 amino acids. V lost 4 bases to trimming and J lost 10 bases; unmatched junction nucleotides: 1. The CDR3 is CASSSGLAGEQFF. In DNA form, the CDR3 reads TGTGCCAGCAGCTCGGGACTAGCGGGGGAGCAGTTCTTC.

This chain uses TRBV9 with TRBJ2-7; 7 bases match TRBD2. From germline, CDR1 is SGDLS and CDR2 YYNGEE. The CDR3 contains 16 residues. Germline trimming cut 3 bases from V and 7 bases from J; bases unmatched to any gene: 16. The CDR3 region is CASSADALAAGQEQYF. The CDR3 DNA follows: TGTGCCAGCAGCGCCGACGCTCTAGCGGCCGGCCAGGAGCAGTACTTC.

The genes are TRBV18 and TRBJ2-7; TRBD1 matches at 10 bases. The germline V gene has CDR1 KGHSH and CDR2 LQKENI. V trimming: 4 bases; J trimming: 1 base; junction bases outside the gene matches: 1. The CDR3 contains 14 residues. The CDR3 protein is CASSRGQGSYEQYF. The CDR3 bases are TGTGCCAGCTCACGGGGACAGGGGTCCTACGAGCAGTACTTC. The entire variable domain, with the rest obtained from reference TRBV18 and TRBJ2-7, is as follows: NAGVMQNPRHLVRRRGQEARLRCSPMKGHSHVYWYRQLPEEGLKFMVYLQKENIIDESGMPKERFSAEFPKEGPSILRIQQVVRGDSAAYFCASSRGQGSYEQYFGPGTRLTVT.

In nucleotides, the CDR3 is TGTGCCAGCAGCTACAGGGTAGGCGAGCAGTACTTC. Translation gives CASSYRVGEQYF. The genes are TRBV13 and TRBJ2-7, with D perhaps TRBD1 (6 bases). This CDR3 contains 12 residues. Germline V CDR1 and CDR2: PRHDT, FYEKMQ (reference sequence). The V and J ends lost 4 bases and 6 bases respectively, with 10 bases between them.

The genes are TRBV4-1 and TRBJ1-1, with 7 bases aligning to TRBD1. J lost 4 bases, V lost 3 bases, and 2 bases had no gene match. CDR3 size: 13 residues. The germline V gene has CDR1 MGHRA and CDR2 YSYEKL. The CDR3 loop is CASSQTGSTEAFF. The CDR3 DNA reads as TGCGCCAGCAGCCAGACAGGGTCCACTGAAGCTTTCTTT.

The chain employs TRBV10-3 and TRBJ1-2; TRBD1 might be the D (6 bases). CDR3 length equals 16 residues. Germline CDR1 and CDR2: ENHRY and SYGVKD. V gave up 3 bases and J gave up 4 bases, with 18 bases separating them. Written as DNA, the CDR3 is TGTGCCATCAGTGAACAGGGCTCACGAACCTCCTATGGCTACACCTTC. This codes for CAISEQGSRTSYGYTF.

The chain links TRBV5-1 to TRBJ1-4, with D unresolved. V lost 2 bases, J lost 8 bases, and 19 bases lay in between. The CDR3 is 16 residues long. Per the germline V gene, CDR1 is SGHRS and CDR2 is YFSETQ. CDR3 protein: CASSFWSVALSEKLFF. CDR3 in DNA: TGCGCCAGCAGCTTTTGGTCCGTCGCGTTGTCGGAAAAACTGTTTTTT. Variable domain in full (rest from reference TRBV5-1 and TRBJ1-4): KAGVTQTPRYLIKTRGQQVTLSCSPISGHRSVSWYQQTPGQGLQFLFEYFSETQRNKGNFPGRFSGRQFSNSRSEMNVSTLELGDSALYLCASSFWSVALSEKLFFGSGTQLSVL.

The chain employs TRBV10-3 and TRBJ1-2, with a tentative D call TRBD1 (5 bases). Germline V lookup: CDR1 ENHRY, CDR2 SYGVKD. Trimming shortened V by 4 bases and J by 4 bases, and 10 bases separated the two germline ends. CDR3 size: 13 residues. The CDR3 region is CAISADNSYGYTF. For the CDR3, the DNA is TGTGCCATCAGTGCGGACAACTCCTATGGCTACACCTTC.

The sample holds a few counts of this clone. The chain is built from TRBV5-1 and TRBJ2-5; TRBD2 matches at 7 bases. CDR1 and CDR2 (germline): SGHRS, YFSETQ. V shed 5 bases and J 0 bases; nucleotides not matched to a gene: 7. The CDR3 loop spans 15 amino acids. CDR3 nucleotide sequence: TGCGCCAGCAGGTCGGGACTATTGTACCAAGAGACCCAGTACTTC. Amino acid sequence: CASRSGLLYQETQYF. Supplemented by reference TRBV5-1 and TRBJ2-5, the full variable domain reads KAGVTQTPRYLIKTRGQQVTLSCSPISGHRSVSWYQQTPGQGLQFLFEYFSETQRNKGNFPGRFSGRQFSNSRSEMNVSTLELGDSALYLCASRSGLLYQETQYFGPGTRLLVL.

The sample holds one count of this clone. The chain joins TRBV9 to TRBJ2-3; the match to TRBD2 covers 14 bases. Germline values: CDR1 SGDLS, CDR2 YYNGEE. CDR3 length: 20 residues. The trim removed 3 bases at V and 2 bases at J, leaving 14 bases unmatched. This chain's CDR3 is CASSGIPGTSGGGDTDTQYF. The CDR3 DNA reads as TGTGCCAGCAGCGGGATACCCGGGACTAGCGGGGGTGGAGACACAGATACGCAGTATTTT.

V and J are TRBV18 and TRBJ1-2; weak D call: TRBD1 (6 bases). The CDR3 is 16 residues long. The V gene's germline CDR1 is KGHSH and CDR2 LQKENI. The V gene lost 1 base and the J gene lost 4 bases, with 16 bases spanning the gap. The CDR3 DNA sequence: TGTGCCAGCTCACCACTTCGGACAGAATCGGGCTATGGCTACACCTTC. This translates into CASSPLRTESGYGYTF.

The rearrangement uses TRBV3-1 (or the pseudogene TRBV3-2) and TRBJ1-2; 9 bases agree with TRBD1. J lost 6 bases, V lost 4 bases, and 6 bases had no gene match. Germline lookup yields CDR1 LGHDT and CDR2 YNNKEL (reference sequence). This CDR3 spans 14 amino acids. The DNA of the CDR3 is TGTGCCAGCAGCCGTACAGGGGGCGGCGATGGCTACACCTTC. This encodes CASSRTGGGDGYTF.

The chain carries TRBV19 and TRBJ1-1; 7 bases map to TRBD1. The germline CDR1 and CDR2 sequences are LNHDA and SQIVND (reference sequence). Trimming took 4 bases from V and 0 from J; bases not matched to a gene: 17. The CDR3 runs 19 residues. Here the CDR3 DNA reads TGTGCCAGTAGTACGACTCTGGAGGGGGCAGATGACATGAACACTGAAGCTTTCTTT. Translation: CASSTTLEGADDMNTEAFF.

J is TRBJ1-3 and V is TRBV18; 8 bases agree with TRBD1. Germline CDR1 reads KGHSH; CDR2 reads LQKENI. The CDR3 runs to 17 residues. The trim removed 2 bases at V and 4 bases at J, leaving 10 bases unmatched. The CDR3 sequence is CASSPSVQGARGNTIYF. CDR3 DNA: TGTGCCAGCTCACCATCCGTCCAGGGGGCGCGAGGAAACACCATATATTTT.

CDR3 residues: CASRAGGPNYGYTF. CDR3 nucleotide sequence: TGTGCCAGCAGAGCAGGGGGCCCTAACTATGGCTACACCTTC. The V and J genes are TRBV7-9 and TRBJ1-2; TRBD1 agrees at 8 bases. Trimming cost V 6 bases and J 0 bases; bases outside gene matches: 3. CDR1 and CDR2 from the germline V gene are SEHNR and FQNEAQ (reference sequence). The CDR3 has 14 amino acids. The complete variable domain, with remaining parts taken from reference TRBV7-9 and TRBJ1-2, reads DTGVSQNPRHKITKRGQNVTFRCDPISEHNRLYWYRQTLGQGPEFLTYFQNEAQLEKSRLLSDRFSAERPKGSFSTLEIQRTEQGDSAMYLCASRAGGPNYGYTFGSGTRLTVV.

The chain links TRBV27 to TRBJ1-1; D gene unclear. The V end was cut by 0 bases, the J end by 4 bases, with 6 bases between. The CDR3 is 13 residues long. CDR1 and CDR2 (germline): MNHEY, SMNVEV (reference sequence). The CDR3, as DNA: TGTGCCAGCAGTTTATCGGCACGCACTGAAGCTTTCTTT. Its protein is CASSLSARTEAFF.

This chain links TRBV2 with TRBJ1-1; D is undetermined. With 5 bases removed from V and 5 bases from J, the gap between germline ends came to 15 bases. This CDR3 region has 14 residues. Germline values: CDR1 SNHLY, CDR2 FYNNEI. CDR3 in amino acids: CASSSMGQITEAFF. CDR3 bases: TGTGCCAGCAGTTCCATGGGCCAAATAACTGAAGCTTTCTTT.

The chain carries TRBV5-5 and TRBJ2-1; 8 bases fit TRBD1. There are 16 residues in the CDR3. V shed 0 bases, J shed 8 bases, and the junction held 10 bases outside the gene matches. Germline CDR1 reads SGHKS; CDR2 reads YYEKEE (reference sequence). The CDR3 DNA follows: TGTGCCAGCAGCTTGGGTCCGAGACAGGGGATCGATGAGCAGTTCTTC. Translated, it gives CASSLGPRQGIDEQFF.

This clone was observed a few times. The rearrangement uses TRBV19 and TRBJ1-6; 7 bases map to TRBD1. This CDR3 is built from 14 residues. CDR1 is LNHDA and CDR2 is SQIVND in the germline V gene (reference sequence). The V segment lost 1 base and the J segment 9 bases; nucleotides outside the gene matches: 3. CDR3 nucleotide sequence: TGTGCCAGTAGTATAGTGGGACAGCGTTCACCCCTCCACTTT. Residues: CASSIVGQRSPLHF.